The 25 T cell receptor beta chains below all came from one sample that was sequenced in a study of T cell responses to AZD1222 COVID-19 vaccine. The protocol was immunoSEQ multiplex PCR, while the TCRdb copy is restricted to in-frame clones and leaves out a portion. The table records about 83,000 clones, approximately 90% of them present only once. This material consisted of peripheral blood, taken on day 0 of AZD1222 vaccination. The source of these receptors is an adult in good health.

This chain's CDR3 is CASSPTSGYTDTQYF. CDR3 bases: TGTGCCAGCAGCCCGACTAGCGGATACACAGATACGCAGTATTTT. V usage is TRBV4-2 and J usage is TRBJ2-3; 9 bases align to TRBD2. Germline V gives CDR1 LGHNA, CDR2 YNFKEQ. Germline trimming cut 4 bases from V and 2 bases from J; bases unmatched to any gene: 4. CDR3 size: 15 residues.

The gene calls are TRBV7-8 and TRBJ1-1, with a weak D call TRBD1 (5 bases). In germline, CDR1 is SGHVS, CDR2 FQNEAQ. V dropped 2 bases and J dropped 7 bases, with 11 bases sitting between them. The length of the CDR3 is 13 residues. This CDR3 is CASSLTRGVEAFF. CDR3 sequence (DNA): TGTGCCAGCAGCTTAACAAGGGGAGTTGAAGCTTTCTTT.

J is TRBJ2-7 and V is TRBV5-8; no reliable D call. This CDR3 is 14 amino acids long. Germline V gene data show CDR1 as SGHTS and CDR2 as YDEGEE. Deletions cut 1 base from V and 1 base from J, with 9 bases between. In DNA, the CDR3 is TGTGCCAGCAGCTTGAGGGCCGGTTCCTACGAGCAGTACTTC. It specifies CASSLRAGSYEQYF.

The chain has TRBV28 and TRBJ2-3; TRBD2 agrees at 7 bases. The J segment lost 5 bases and the V segment lost 7 bases, leaving 9 bases of the junction unmatched. CDR3 length equals 14 residues. Per the germline V gene, CDR1 is MDHEN and CDR2 is SYDVKM. CDR3 in DNA: TGTGCCAGCACCTTGAGCGGGGCTGGAGATACGCAGTATTTT. This codes for CASTLSGAGDTQYF.

The J gene is TRBJ2-2, the V gene TRBV7-2; no definite D call. Germline V lookup: CDR1 SGHTA, CDR2 FQGNSA. V was cut by 1 base and J by 6 bases, with 9 bases left in between. There are 14 residues in the CDR3. CDR3 residues: CASSLVSRAGELFF. Here the CDR3 DNA reads TGTGCCAGCAGCTTAGTCTCCCGCGCCGGGGAGCTGTTTTTT.

This clone appeared once. The chain joins TRBV7-9 to TRBJ2-7; 9 nucleotides agree with TRBD2. CDR1 and CDR2 from the germline V gene are SEHNR and FQNEAQ (reference sequence). Losses at the gene ends were 4 bases for V and 5 bases for J; bases not matched to a gene: 6. The CDR3 loop spans 14 amino acids. CDR3 sequence (DNA): TGTGCCAGCAGCTCCGTAGCGGGGGCCAACGAGCAGTACTTC. Residues: CASSSVAGANEQYF.

The chain couples TRBV7-2 to TRBJ2-1; the D gene is possibly TRBD2 (5 bases). The CDR3 runs 14 residues. V lost 1 base and J lost 6, with 10 bases in between. Germline CDR1 and CDR2: SGHTA and FQGNSA. The CDR3: CASSLDRGRNEQFF. The CDR3 nucleotides read TGTGCCAGCAGCTTAGATCGCGGGCGCAATGAGCAGTTCTTC.

This clone was detected only once. V usage is TRBV11-2 and J usage is TRBJ2-7; tentatively, D is TRBD1 (6 bases). Between the trimmed V and J ends, which lost 5 bases and 0 bases, there was a span of 11 bases. The CDR3 covers 14 residues. Per germline, CDR1 SGHAT and CDR2 FQNNGV. The CDR3 DNA sequence: TGTGCCAGCAGCATCGGACAGCTCTCCTACGAGCAGTACTTC. Protein: CASSIGQLSYEQYF.

The chain combines TRBV3-1 (or the pseudogene TRBV3-2) with TRBJ2-1, with TRBD2 identical over 11 bases. V was clipped by 6 bases and J by 7 bases; unmatched bases: 2. CDR1 is LGHDT and CDR2 is YNNKEL in the germline V gene (reference sequence). The CDR3 consists of 13 residues. DNA of the CDR3: TGTGCCAGCAGGACTAGCGGGATGAATGAGCAGTTCTTC. Residues: CASRTSGMNEQFF.

V and J are TRBV2 and TRBJ2-7; D gene uncertain. The ends were cut back, 4 bases at V and 2 bases at J, with 12 bases in the middle. Per germline, CDR1 SNHLY and CDR2 FYNNEI. This CDR3 has 14 amino acids. CDR3 in amino acids: CASSGEIVTYEQYF. The CDR3 nucleotides read TGTGCCAGCAGTGGCGAGATCGTTACCTACGAGCAGTACTTC.

This clone was seen a single time. The rearrangement links TRBV9 to TRBJ2-7, with D maybe TRBD2 (5 bases). The CDR3 length is 16 residues. The germline V gene encodes CDR1 SGDLS and CDR2 YYNGEE. Deletions cut 0 bases from V and 3 bases from J, with 16 bases between. CDR3 nucleotides: TGTGCCAGCAGCGTAGACCCCGACCCGGGGATCTACGAGCAGTACTTC. Translated, it gives CASSVDPDPGIYEQYF.

The chain couples TRBV11-2 to TRBJ2-5; D not certain. The V gene lost 5 bases and the J gene lost 2 bases, with 12 bases spanning the gap. The length of the CDR3 is 14 residues. Germline CDR1 is SGHAT and CDR2 is FQNNGV. CDR3 in DNA: TGTGCCAGCAGCCCGTGGGTACAGCAAGAGACCCAGTACTTC. Protein sequence: CASSPWVQQETQYF.

In this sample, this clone turned up a few times. The rearrangement joins TRBV20-1 to TRBJ1-1; no clear D. Trimming took 7 bases from V and 0 from J, leaving 6 bases between them. The germline gives CDR1 DFQATT, CDR2 SNEGSKA (reference sequence). This CDR3 is 11 amino acids long. In DNA form, the CDR3 reads TGCAGTGTTTCAGTGAACACTGAAGCTTTCTTT. Translating it yields CSVSVNTEAFF.

The V call is TRBV5-1, the J call TRBJ2-7; 9 positions match TRBD1. The V and J ends lost 4 bases and 3 bases, in that order; junction bases with no gene match: 11. Germline lookup yields CDR1 SGHRS and CDR2 YFSETQ. The CDR3 extends over 16 amino acids. CDR3 protein: CASSPGRDRVSYEQYF. The CDR3 region has the DNA TGCGCCAGCAGCCCAGGCCGGGACAGGGTAAGCTACGAGCAGTACTTC.

The chain has TRBV21-1 and TRBJ1-1; the table gives TRBD1 as D, unverified against the DNA. TRBV21-1 is classified as a pseudogene. This CDR3 comprises 14 residues. The CDR3 DNA is TGTGCCAGCAGCAATTTAAGGGGGTCCACTGAAGCTTTCTTT. Encoded protein: CASSNLRGSTEAFF.

This chain links TRBV28 with TRBJ2-1; D is possibly TRBD2 (5 bases). Germline CDR1 and CDR2: MDHEN and SYDVKM. The germline V and J ends were trimmed by 4 bases and 4 bases, with 20 bases remaining between them. CDR3 length: 17 amino acids. This CDR3 reads CASSSVAIERLYNEQFF. The CDR3 coding sequence is TGTGCCAGCAGTTCAGTAGCGATCGAGAGGCTTTACAATGAGCAGTTCTTC.

V gene TRBV6-1 combines with J gene TRBJ2-7, with a weak D call TRBD2 (6 bases). This CDR3 is built from 14 residues. With 3 bases removed from V and 3 bases from J, the gap between germline ends came to 12 bases. Germline CDR1 MNHNS, CDR2 SASEGT. The CDR3: CASSEAGRLYEQYF. The CDR3 DNA reads as TGTGCCAGCAGTGAGGCGGGACGGCTCTACGAGCAGTACTTC.

The V gene is TRBV28, the J gene TRBJ2-7; the D call may be TRBD1 or TRBD2 (5 bases each). The CDR3 totals 14 residues. V dropped 7 bases and J dropped 4 bases, with 17 bases sitting between them. CDR1 MDHEN and CDR2 SYDVKM come from the germline V gene. This CDR3 reads CASTSPGRSYEQYF. The CDR3 DNA sequence: TGTGCCAGCACCTCACCGGGACGGAGTTACGAGCAGTACTTC.

The chain combines TRBV18 with TRBJ2-1, with 9 bases matching TRBD1. The germline gives CDR1 KGHSH, CDR2 LQKENI. V trimming: 4 bases; J trimming: 4 bases; junction bases outside the gene matches: 5. The CDR3 spans 15 residues. DNA of the CDR3: TGTGCCAGCTCACGTCGACAGGGGGTATACAATGAGCAGTTCTTC. This codes for CASSRRQGVYNEQFF.

The chain is built from TRBV7-9 and TRBJ1-2; D is ambiguous. Germline CDR1 reads SEHNR; CDR2 reads FQNEAQ (reference sequence). The V end lost 6 bases, the J end lost 2 bases, and 16 bases lay between the germline ends. The CDR3 covers 15 residues. The CDR3 nucleotides read TGTGCCAGCAGTTTGGGTGGCGACTTCAACTATGGCTACACCTTC. Encoded protein: CASSLGGDFNYGYTF.

This chain uses TRBV7-2 with TRBJ1-1; 9 bases align to TRBD1. Germline CDR1 SGHTA, CDR2 FQGNSA. The V segment lost 2 bases and the J segment 4 bases; nucleotides outside the gene matches: 2. CDR3 length: 14 residues. CDR3 sequence (DNA): TGTGCCAGCAGCTTAACAGGGGGCGTCACTGAAGCTTTCTTT. This codes for CASSLTGGVTEAFF.

This rearrangement joins TRBV7-3 to TRBJ2-2; 11 positions agree with TRBD2. The germline V gene has CDR1 SGHTA and CDR2 FQGTGA. V lost 5 bases, J lost 1 base, and 3 bases stayed unmatched. This CDR3 is built from 16 residues. For the CDR3, the DNA is TGTGCCAGCAGCCGTGGGACTAGCGGGAACACCGGGGAGCTGTTTTTT. Its protein is CASSRGTSGNTGELFF.

This clone appeared a single time. One end of the junction is discordant with germline, which a read error may explain. The chain has TRBV20-1 and TRBJ2-1, with 8 bases lining up with TRBD2. This CDR3 contains 11 residues. The germline V gene encodes CDR1 DFQATT and CDR2 SNEGSKA (reference sequence). Written as DNA, the CDR3 is TGCAGTGCTAGGGGGACTAGAGAATCCCTCTTC. Translated, it gives CSARGTRESLF.

This chain joins TRBV15 and TRBJ2-5; perhaps TRBD2 as D (5 bases). In germline, CDR1 is LNHNV, CDR2 YYDKDF (reference sequence). The CDR3 has 14 amino acids. Trimming removed 5 bases from V and 0 bases from J, with 10 bases in between. CDR3 sequence: CATSSRTYQETQYF. The CDR3 DNA sequence: TGTGCCACCAGCTCACGGACTTACCAAGAGACCCAGTACTTC.

This clone was observed a few times. V usage is TRBV19 and J usage is TRBJ2-3, with TRBD2 matching 7 bases. This CDR3 is built from 14 residues. CDR1 and CDR2 from the germline V gene are LNHDA and SQIVND (reference sequence). Trimming at V came to 7 bases and at J to 2 bases, leaving 6 bases not matched to a gene. CDR3 loop: CASKASGTTDTQYF. In DNA, the CDR3 is TGTGCCAGTAAGGCTAGCGGCACCACAGATACGCAGTATTTT.